The clone carrying this T cell receptor beta chain was seen ten or more times. V was cut by 3 bases and J by 1 base, with 10 bases left in between. Germline V CDR1 and CDR2: KGHSH, LQKENI. This CDR3 region has 15 residues. One entry per CDR3 protein, called by TCRdb with MiXCR from the reads. The repertoire has some 320,000 distinct CDR3 sequences, more than 8% of them found once; the top ten carry around 4.5%. The data were obtained in a study of T cell repertoires in cytomegalovirus infection. About the research overall: The public TCR beta signatures pointed to both CMV infection and matching HLA type.

This clonotype was obtained from a human donor in good health (CMV status not recorded). Some clones in this sample may be carry-over from other donors' samples. The chain links TRBV18 to TRBJ1-3; no reliable D call. The sample comprised PBMCs. Written as DNA, the CDR3 is TGTGCCAGCTCACCGGAGTCTGGATCTGGAAACACCATATATTTT. It codes for CASSPESGSGNTIYF.